These 32 T cell receptor beta chains originate from one sample sequenced in a study of cytomegalovirus exposure and HLA in healthy donors. The PCR made use of 60 Vbeta and 13 Jbeta primers. Using immunoSEQ multiplex PCR, the repertoire was profiled, and TCRdb retains in-frame clones only, with some absent. The sample has roughly 110,000 clones; approximately 80% are singletons. The sample was PBMCs. The source is a woman aged 40 to 50 in good health and CMV-seropositive.

This clone came up a few times. One end of the junction does not line up with germline, which may come from a read error. The J gene is TRBJ2-3, the V gene TRBV7-9; tentatively, D is TRBD1 or TRBD2 (7 bases each). CDR3 size: 12 residues. CDR1 is SEHNR and CDR2 is FQNEAQ in the germline V gene (reference sequence). CDR3 sequence: CSSRGGADTQYF. The CDR3 coding sequence is TGTTCCAGCAGGGGGGGGGCAGATACGCAGTATTTT.

The chain is built from TRBV27 and TRBJ1-2; 7 nucleotides agree with TRBD1. The CDR3 length is 14 residues. V gave up 10 bases and J gave up 0 bases; unmatched junction bases: 8. CDR1 MNHEY and CDR2 SMNVEV come from the germline V gene (reference sequence). CDR3 residues: CATRDRAPNYGYTF. CDR3 nucleotides: TGTGCCACCAGAGACAGGGCTCCTAACTATGGCTACACCTTC.

This chain joins TRBV7-9 and TRBJ2-7; weak D call: TRBD2 (6 bases). The germline gives CDR1 SEHNR, CDR2 FQNEAQ (reference sequence). V gave up 5 bases and J gave up 6 bases, with 14 bases separating them. This CDR3 has 13 amino acids. The CDR3 coding sequence is TGTGCCAGCAGCCCAGCGGGCGTTGGCGAGCAGTACTTC. Its protein product is CASSPAGVGEQYF.

The chain joins TRBV5-4 to TRBJ2-3, with 8 nucleotides matching TRBD1. V dropped 3 bases and J dropped 1; count of bases not matched to a gene: 7. This CDR3 has 16 amino acids. Germline CDR1 SGHNT, CDR2 YYREEE (reference sequence). CDR3 residues: CASSSPTGEGTDTQYF. In nucleotides, the CDR3 is TGTGCCAGCAGCTCCCCGACAGGGGAAGGCACAGATACGCAGTATTTT.

The chain is built from TRBV5-1 and TRBJ2-7; 9 bases agree with TRBD2. Germline V CDR1 and CDR2: SGHRS, YFSETQ. J lost 6 bases, V lost 5 bases, and 9 bases had no gene match. The CDR3 spans 14 residues. CDR3 region: CASSPAGTSFEQYF. The CDR3 DNA sequence: TGCGCCAGCAGTCCTGCCGGGACTAGCTTCGAGCAGTACTTC.

CDR3 bases: TGTGCCAGCAGCTCCGACAGGGTAAGGCGCACTGAAGCTTTCTTT. It yields the protein CASSSDRVRRTEAFF. V and J are TRBV6-5 and TRBJ1-1; 7 nucleotides align to TRBD1. CDR1 MNHEY and CDR2 SVGAGI come from the germline V gene. With 6 bases clipped from V and 4 bases from J, the junction kept 11 bases outside the gene matches. This CDR3 region has 15 residues.

V and J are TRBV7-2 and TRBJ1-4, with D unclear. The CDR3 has 13 amino acids. CDR1 is SGHTA, CDR2 FQGNSA, per germline. V lost 1 base, J lost 5 bases, and 5 bases lay in between. Written as DNA, the CDR3 is TGTGCCAGCAGCTTAGGAGAAAATGAAAAACTGTTTTTT. Translated: CASSLGENEKLFF.

The CDR3 here is CASSTGTLETQYF. DNA for the CDR3: TGTGCCAGCAGCACTGGGACACTGGAGACCCAGTACTTC. This rearrangement joins TRBV5-4 to TRBJ2-5; weak D call: TRBD1 (6 bases). The CDR3 extends over 13 amino acids. V was cut by 4 bases and J by 5 bases, with 12 bases left in between. The germline V gene encodes CDR1 SGHNT and CDR2 YYREEE (reference sequence).

The gene calls are TRBV7-2 and TRBJ1-1, with no clear D. The CDR3 contains 13 residues. Trimming took off 6 bases at V and 6 bases at J, with 14 bases between the two ends. Germline V gene sequence: CDR1 SGHTA, CDR2 FQGNSA. This chain's CDR3 is CASRGGDRAEAFF. The CDR3 region has the DNA TGTGCCAGCAGGGGAGGAGATCGGGCTGAAGCTTTCTTT.

The chain employs TRBV5-1 and TRBJ1-4; 10 bases map to TRBD1. The CDR3 has 15 amino acids. Germline V gene data show CDR1 as SGHRS and CDR2 as YFSETQ. Trimming took 3 bases from V and 5 from J; bases not matched to a gene: 4. CDR3 residues: CASSSTGQGNEKLFF. For the CDR3, the DNA is TGCGCCAGCAGCTCAACGGGACAGGGGAATGAAAAACTGTTTTTT.

In this sample, this clone turned up once. In the same sample, other DNA sequences code for this CDR3. V is TRBV6-5 and J is TRBJ1-2, with D maybe TRBD1 (5 bases). This CDR3 spans 12 amino acids. Per the germline V gene, CDR1 is MNHEY and CDR2 is SVGAGI. V lost 4 bases, J lost 6 bases, and 9 bases lay in between. The CDR3 loop reads CASSSGGDGYTF. The CDR3 DNA is TGTGCCAGCAGTTCGGGGGGAGATGGCTACACCTTC.

V usage is TRBV6-6 and J usage is TRBJ1-2; TRBD1 aligns across 9 bases. Germline CDR1 MNHNY, CDR2 SVGAGI (reference sequence). V was pared by 5 bases and J by 4 bases, with 5 bases of the junction left unmatched. The CDR3 loop spans 14 amino acids. Here the CDR3 DNA reads TGTGCCAGCAGTGACCGGGACAGGGTCTATGGCTACACCTTC. It translates to CASSDRDRVYGYTF.

The genes are TRBV5-1 and TRBJ1-3; 7 bases agree with TRBD1. Trimming removed 1 base from V and 4 bases from J; junction bases left unmatched: 2. Germline loops: CDR1 SGHRS, CDR2 YFSETQ. The CDR3 sequence is 14 residues long. The CDR3 bases are TGCGCCAGCAGCTTGATGACAGGGGGAAACACCATATATTTT. The encoded protein is CASSLMTGGNTIYF.

The chain carries TRBV5-1 and TRBJ1-5; 9 nucleotides match TRBD1. The CDR3 sequence is 14 residues long. Germline V gives CDR1 SGHRS, CDR2 YFSETQ. With 2 bases clipped from V and 4 bases from J, the junction kept 1 base outside the gene matches. CDR3 DNA sequence: TGCGCCAGCAGCTTTGGGACAGGGAATCAGCCCCAGCATTTT. Translated: CASSFGTGNQPQHF.

The rearrangement uses TRBV2 and TRBJ1-6, with D hard to call. This CDR3 has 15 amino acids. Trimming removed 4 bases from V and 1 base from J, with 8 bases in between. CDR1 SNHLY and CDR2 FYNNEI come from the germline V gene. The CDR3 loop reads CASSVVGSYNSPLHF. CDR3 in DNA: TGTGCCAGCAGTGTGGTCGGTTCCTATAATTCACCCCTCCACTTT. The full variable domain, completed using reference TRBV2 and TRBJ1-6, is EPEVTQTPSHQVTQMGQEVILRCVPISNHLYFYWYRQILGQKVEFLVSFYNNEISEKSEIFDDQFSVERPDGSNFTLKIRSTKLEDSAMYFCASSVVGSYNSPLHFGNGTRLTVT.

The V and J genes are TRBV7-9 and TRBJ1-5, with a weak D call TRBD1 (5 bases). CDR3 size: 15 residues. Germline V gives CDR1 SEHNR, CDR2 FQNEAQ (reference sequence). Deletions cut 1 base from V and 6 bases from J, with 13 bases between. CDR3 residues: CASSLEGLFSQPQHF. For the CDR3, the DNA is TGTGCCAGCAGCTTAGAGGGGTTATTCTCTCAGCCCCAGCATTTT. Variable domain in full (rest from reference TRBV7-9 and TRBJ1-5): DTGVSQNPRHKITKRGQNVTFRCDPISEHNRLYWYRQTLGQGPEFLTYFQNEAQLEKSRLLSDRFSAERPKGSFSTLEIQRTEQGDSAMYLCASSLEGLFSQPQHFGDGTRLSIL.

The chain carries TRBV9 and TRBJ2-7, with TRBD1 matching over 7 bases. The CDR3 spans 14 residues. Per the germline V gene, CDR1 is SGDLS and CDR2 is YYNGEE. J was trimmed by 3 bases and V by 4 bases; bases with no gene match: 7. The CDR3 loop is CASSPRTGNYEQYF. The CDR3 DNA is TGTGCCAGCAGCCCCAGGACAGGCAACTACGAGCAGTACTTC.

This chain uses TRBV15 with TRBJ1-4; 7 bases match TRBD1. Germline CDR1 is LNHNV and CDR2 is YYDKDF (reference sequence). With V trimmed by 3 bases and J by 4 bases, 5 bases remained unmatched. This CDR3 is built from 15 residues. The CDR3 sequence is CATSSSGTVNEKLFF. CDR3 bases: TGTGCCACCAGCAGTTCCGGGACAGTTAATGAAAAACTGTTTTTT. Together with reference TRBV15 and TRBJ1-4, the CDR3 gives the full variable domain: DAMVIQNPRYQVTQFGKPVTLSCSQTLNHNVMYWYQQKSSQAPKLLFHYYDKDFNNEADTPDNFQSRRPNTSFCFLDIRSPGLGDTAMYLCATSSSGTVNEKLFFGSGTQLSVL.

V usage is TRBV5-4 and J usage is TRBJ2-1; 8 bases are shared with TRBD1. Germline CDR1 reads SGHNT; CDR2 reads YYREEE (reference sequence). V lost 3 bases and J lost 4; bases outside the gene matches: 9. The CDR3 sequence is 16 residues long. The CDR3 DNA reads as TGTGCCAGCAGCTCAGTTGACAGGGGACCATACAATGAGCAGTTCTTC. Translating it yields CASSSVDRGPYNEQFF.

V usage is TRBV10-2 and J usage is TRBJ2-4; TRBD1 matches 7 bases. CDR1 is WSHSY, CDR2 SAAADI, per germline. The CDR3 contains 15 residues. After removal of 3 bases from V and 0 bases from J, the junction contained 2 bases not matched to a gene. CDR3 residues: CASSDWTGAKNIQYF. The CDR3 coding sequence is TGCGCCAGCAGTGATTGGACAGGAGCCAAAAACATTCAGTACTTC.

The rearrangement uses TRBV29-1 and TRBJ1-3; D not certain. V was shortened by 4 bases and J by 0 bases, with 7 bases between the two germline ends. The CDR3 extends over 13 amino acids. The germline V gene encodes CDR1 SQVTM and CDR2 ANQGSEA. The CDR3, as DNA: TGCAGCGTTGGGAGGACCTCTGGAAACACCATATATTTT. Its protein product is CSVGRTSGNTIYF.

This clone occurred once. CDR3 sequence: CSVGLAKSGFGLFF. CDR3 coding DNA: TGCAGCGTTGGACTAGCTAAATCGGGGTTCGGGCTGTTTTTT. The chain couples TRBV29-1 to TRBJ2-2; 7 bases are shared with TRBD2. After removal of 4 bases from V and 13 bases from J, the junction contained 15 bases not matched to a gene. Germline CDR1 SQVTM, CDR2 ANQGSEA. CDR3 length equals 14 residues.

The chain joins TRBV4-1 to TRBJ2-5; D may be TRBD1 (5 bases). V shed 3 bases and J shed 5 bases, with 13 bases lying between them. Germline assignment: CDR1 MGHRA and CDR2 YSYEKL. The CDR3 loop spans 14 amino acids. CDR3 DNA sequence: TGCGCCAGCAGCCACCAACCATCAGGGGAGACCCAGTACTTC. Amino acid sequence: CASSHQPSGETQYF.

This sequence joins TRBV6-5 and TRBJ1-4, with 7 bases matching TRBD1. V shed 6 bases, J shed 5 bases, and the junction held 3 bases outside the gene matches. CDR1 MNHEY and CDR2 SVGAGI come from the germline V gene. The CDR3 contains 13 residues. CDR3 protein: CASRRTGNEKLFF. The CDR3 nucleotides read TGTGCCAGCAGAAGGACAGGAAATGAAAAACTGTTTTTT.

This chain uses TRBV5-1 with TRBJ2-1; TRBD2 matches at 9 bases. Germline V CDR1 and CDR2: SGHRS, YFSETQ. CDR3 length: 20 amino acids. After removal of 1 base from V and 0 bases from J, the junction contained 14 bases not matched to a gene. CDR3 bases: TGCGCCAGCAGCTTGCCGAGGGGTAGCGGGGGAATTAGCTCCTACAATGAGCAGTTCTTC. Protein product: CASSLPRGSGGISSYNEQFF. The full variable domain, in which reference TRBV5-1 and TRBJ2-1 provide the parts outside the CDR3, is KAGVTQTPRYLIKTRGQQVTLSCSPISGHRSVSWYQQTPGQGLQFLFEYFSETQRNKGNFPGRFSGRQFSNSRSEMNVSTLELGDSALYLCASSLPRGSGGISSYNEQFFGPGTRLTVL.

The chain combines TRBV12-5 with TRBJ1-1; D is possibly TRBD1 (5 bases). The CDR3 runs 14 residues. V dropped 0 bases and J dropped 2 bases, with 7 bases sitting between them. Germline V CDR1 and CDR2: LGHNT, FRNRAP. In DNA form, the CDR3 reads TGTGCTAGTGGTTTGGTAGGGGAAAACACTGAAGCTTTCTTT. Its translation is CASGLVGENTEAFF.

The DNA of the CDR3 is TGTGCCAGCAGCCGCGACAGGAGACGATCTTCCTCCTATAATTCACCCCTCCACTTT. It yields the protein CASSRDRRRSSSYNSPLHF. This chain links TRBV2 with TRBJ1-6, with D possibly matching TRBD1 (6 bases). The CDR3 length is 19 residues. Germline CDR1 reads SNHLY; CDR2 reads FYNNEI. Trimming left V 6 bases short and J 0 bases short, with 21 bases between. The full variable domain, in which reference TRBV2 and TRBJ1-6 provide the parts outside the CDR3, is EPEVTQTPSHQVTQMGQEVILRCVPISNHLYFYWYRQILGQKVEFLVSFYNNEISEKSEIFDDQFSVERPDGSNFTLKIRSTKLEDSAMYFCASSRDRRRSSSYNSPLHFGNGTRLTVT.

This clone has a handful of counts. The chain carries TRBV12-2 and TRBJ1-1; the table's D gene call, TRBD1, was not cross checked with the DNA. TRBV12-2 is termed a pseudogene. CDR3 length equals 21 residues. CDR3 in DNA: TGTGCAAGTCGCTCATCCGCCGTTCCAGGACAGGGGCCTAGGCCGAACACTGAAGCTTTCTTT. This translates into CASRSSAVPGQGPRPNTEAFF.

The chain employs TRBV15 and TRBJ1-1, with 7 bases lining up with TRBD1. Germline V CDR1 and CDR2: LNHNV, YYDKDF (reference sequence). This CDR3 has 14 amino acids. J was trimmed by 1 base and V by 3 bases; bases with no gene match: 2. The CDR3 is CATSRGQRNTEAFF. The DNA for the CDR3 is TGTGCCACCAGCAGGGGACAGCGGAACACTGAAGCTTTCTTT.

The J gene is TRBJ2-5, the V gene TRBV9; a weak D match, TRBD1 (5 bases). Germline V gives CDR1 SGDLS, CDR2 YYNGEE. This CDR3 spans 15 amino acids. Trimming left V 4 bases short and J 5 bases short, with 18 bases between. The DNA for the CDR3 is TGTGCCAGCAGCCCTAACCTGGCCCCAGGGGAGACCCAGTACTTC. This encodes CASSPNLAPGETQYF.

This clone appeared a few times. The chain links TRBV28 to TRBJ2-1, with TRBD2 as a possible D gene (6 bases). Trimming stripped 2 bases from V and 10 bases from J, with 9 bases between. CDR1 MDHEN and CDR2 SYDVKM come from the germline V gene. This CDR3 is 12 amino acids long. The CDR3 DNA sequence: TGTGCCAGCAGTTTAGCGGGGTGGGAGCAGTTCTTC. Its protein is CASSLAGWEQFF.

This clone came up a few times. This rearrangement joins TRBV7-2 to TRBJ1-1; the D is unclear. Trimming shortened V by 7 bases and J by 1 base, and 16 bases separated the two germline ends. CDR3 length equals 15 residues. CDR1 is SGHTA and CDR2 is FQGNSA in the germline V gene. The CDR3, as DNA: TGTGCCAGCACCCCCGTGGCGGGGAAGAACACTGAAGCTTTCTTT. Translation: CASTPVAGKNTEAFF.